This T cell receptor (beta chain) derives from a study of post-analysis software for immune sequencing data. Across the whole study: Both relapsing-remitting and secondary progressive multiple sclerosis featured among the disease courses, as did progressive-relapsing multiple sclerosis.

Germline loops: CDR1 SGHVS, CDR2 FQNEAQ. The CDR3 consists of 16 residues. Trimming at V came to 5 bases and at J to 8 bases, leaving 14 bases not matched to a gene. Comments on this clonotype: No antigen is known for it.

Unique molecular identifiers were carried by the TCR beta cDNA libraries. The authors obtained 500,000 or so cDNA molecules from roughly 1 to 10 million T cells. TCRdb recomputed calls from the PCR reads with MiXCR, one row per CDR3 protein. The sample comprises about 820,000 distinct CDR3 sequences, approximately 50% of which are singletons, and 4% to 5.5% rests with the top ten. Study-level points and caveats: Normalized Chao1 diversity was significantly lower in multiple sclerosis patients than in controls. Batch-matched samples strongly co-clustered by F measure. About five TRBV segments (TRBV5-6, TRBV5-1 and TRBV20-1 among them) occurred more frequently in patients than in controls.

V is TRBV7-8 and J is TRBJ1-4; 7 positions agree with TRBD1. The sample was blood. The origin of this receptor is a girl aged 10-17 years with multiple sclerosis. In nucleotides, the CDR3 is TGTGCCAGCAGCCTCACCAGTAGACAGGGAGGAGAAAAACTGTTTTTT. Protein: CASSLTSRQGGEKLFF.